A selection of T cell receptor beta chains follows, all from one sample in a study of cytomegalovirus exposure and HLA in healthy donors. Clones were sequenced by immunoSEQ multiplex PCR, and TCRdb holds only the in-frame ones, with some missing. The specimen's table records about 91,000 clones. The material sequenced was PBMCs. The receptors come from a woman in her 30s in good health and CMV-seronegative. CDR3s include the opening cysteine and the closing phenylalanine or tryptophan. Fields, in order: V gene, CDR3 length, J gene, CDR3 protein.

TRBV9	12	TRBJ2-1	CASSGWGGEQFF
TRBV11-2	15	TRBJ2-1	CASSSIRRAEHEQFF
TRBV23-1	15	TRBJ2-5	CASKLDRPNKETQYF
TRBV11-2	14	TRBJ2-7	CASSWRTVTYEQYF
TRBV5-8	14	TRBJ1-6	CASSLGRENSPLHF
TRBV7-9	17	TRBJ2-5	CASSSLFRGRLEETQYF
TRBV6-1	14	TRBJ1-6	CASSGSRGPSPLHF
TRBV6-4	13	TRBJ1-5	CASSEQENQPQHF
TRBV12-5	18	TRBJ2-3	CASGLTTGGGIFVDTQYF
TRBV18	15	TRBJ1-2	CASSPPGTGGHGYTF
TRBV6-5	15	TRBJ2-7	CASSPEGRGLYEQYF
TRBV4-1	15	TRBJ1-1	CASGQALGQDTEAFF
TRBV7-6	14	TRBJ1-1	CASSLLAKNTEAFF
TRBV27	14	TRBJ1-6	CASAGGLRNSPLHF
TRBV14	15	TRBJ2-1	CASSLWASGYNEQFF
TRBV5-1	14	TRBJ1-5	CASSSGQGDQPQHF
TRBV4-1	14	TRBJ2-2	CASSRGQGIEELFF
TRBV7-9	11	TRBJ2-3	CASEATDTQYF
TRBV14	12	TRBJ2-7	CASSKTGREQYF
TRBV4-1	16	TRBJ2-7	CASSQGGHRGNHEQYF
TRBV7-8	14	NA	CASSPLWGRDEQYF
TRBV6-1	15	TRBJ1-4	CASSKSQGSNEKLFF
TRBV29-1	13	TRBJ2-1	CSAGTSGDHEQFF